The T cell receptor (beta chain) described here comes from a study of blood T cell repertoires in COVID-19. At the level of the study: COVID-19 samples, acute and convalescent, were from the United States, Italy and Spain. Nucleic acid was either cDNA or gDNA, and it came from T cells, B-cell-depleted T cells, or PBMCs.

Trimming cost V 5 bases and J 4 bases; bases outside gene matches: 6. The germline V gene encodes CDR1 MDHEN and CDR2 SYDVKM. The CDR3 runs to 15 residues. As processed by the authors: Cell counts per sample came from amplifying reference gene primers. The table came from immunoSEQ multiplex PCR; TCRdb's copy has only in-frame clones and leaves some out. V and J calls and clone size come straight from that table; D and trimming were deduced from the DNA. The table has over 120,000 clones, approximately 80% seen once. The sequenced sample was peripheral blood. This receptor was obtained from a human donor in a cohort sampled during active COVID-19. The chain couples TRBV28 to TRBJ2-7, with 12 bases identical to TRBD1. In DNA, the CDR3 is TGTGCCAGCAGTCCTCCGGGACAGGGGGCGTACGAGCAGTACTTC. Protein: CASSPPGQGAYEQYF.